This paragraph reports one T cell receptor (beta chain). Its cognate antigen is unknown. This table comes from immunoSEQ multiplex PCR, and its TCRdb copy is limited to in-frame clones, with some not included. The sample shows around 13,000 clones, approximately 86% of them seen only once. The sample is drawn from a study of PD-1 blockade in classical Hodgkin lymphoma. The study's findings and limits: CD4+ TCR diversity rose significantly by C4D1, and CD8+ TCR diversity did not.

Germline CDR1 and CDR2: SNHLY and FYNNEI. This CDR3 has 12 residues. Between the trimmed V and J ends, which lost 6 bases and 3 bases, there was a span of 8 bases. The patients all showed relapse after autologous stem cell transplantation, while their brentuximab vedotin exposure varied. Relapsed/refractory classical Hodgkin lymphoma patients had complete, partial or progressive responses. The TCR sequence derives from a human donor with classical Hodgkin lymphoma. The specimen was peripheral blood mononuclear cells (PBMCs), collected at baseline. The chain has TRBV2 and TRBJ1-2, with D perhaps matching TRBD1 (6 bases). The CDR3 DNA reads TGTGCCAGCAGGGGACAAGACTATGGCTACACCTTC. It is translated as CASRGQDYGYTF.